This TCR beta chain was recorded in a study of human T cells and chemical hapten exposure. Study conclusions and caveats: Relative to control repertoires, expanded TCRs gave rise to significantly more large CDR3 similarity clusters.

CDR1 SQVTM and CDR2 ANQGSEA come from the germline V gene. The CDR3 sequence is 10 residues long. MiXCR was run by TCRdb on the RACE reads, yielding one entry per CDR3 protein. This table holds 71,000 or so distinct CDR3 sequences, 9.8% found once. On this clonotype itself: Its antigen remains unknown. A read error may be the cause here, since a much bigger clone is one base away.

The sample's time point: patch test 1, 2 weeks after DPC sensitization. The sample's treatment: therapeutic diphenylcyclopropenone sensitization with weekly scalp DPC. Sequences were derived from whole blood, sampled in connection with sensitization to the hapten diphenylcyclopropenone (DPC). The chain combines TRBV29-1 with TRBJ2-5; the D gene could be TRBD1 or TRBD2 (5 bases each). This TCR came from a woman between 40 and 50 years old with alopecia areata. Some clones in this sample may be carry-over from other donors' samples. The DNA for the CDR3 is TGCAGCCCTGAGTGGGGGACCCGGTACTTC. This codes for CSPEWGTRYF.